This TCR beta chain derives from a study of shared clonotypes between healthy human individuals. Overall study: Donor ages ranged 18 to 49 years: a couple of women, a few men. Three plates were used per donor for CD4 naive, three for CD4 memory, two for CD8 naive and one for CD8 memory.

Naive CD8 cells lacked CD45RO and underwent positive selection for CCR7, leaving out terminally differentiated effector memory CD45RA+ cells. CDR3 size: 14 residues. Germline CDR1 is MNHNS and CDR2 is SASEGT. V lost 3 bases and J lost 5; bases outside the gene matches: 5. Concerning this clone itself: Its antigen is unidentified.

Overall study results and limits: Larger estimated richness was generally recorded for naive subsets relative to memory subsets.

TCRdb keeps only in-frame clones here, not all; method: immunoSEQ multiplex PCR. The top ten clones hold about 1.1% of a sample with roughly 2 million clones, around 96% of them seen once. The specimen was naive CD8+ T cells sorted from blood. The gene calls are TRBV6-1 and TRBJ1-2; TRBD1 agrees at 8 bases. The clonotype was recovered from a man aged 18 to 35 in good health. The CDR3 region is CASSDYWTGYGYTF. The CDR3 DNA reads as TGTGCCAGCAGTGATTATTGGACAGGGTATGGCTACACCTTC.